A selection of T cell receptor beta chains follows, all from one sample in a study of T-cell reconstitution after alpha-beta-depleted transplantation in children. A single record per CDR3 protein comes from TCRdb applying MiXCR to the PCR reads. The data contain about 400,000 distinct CDR3 sequences, roughly 22% of them seen just once; the ten biggest clones take up 3% to 4%. This sample comprised PBMCs from the stem cell graft donor, obtained from the stem cell graft. The receptors stem from a human donor who donated a stem cell graft to a child with acute myeloid leukemia. CDR3s include the opening cysteine and the closing phenylalanine or tryptophan. The D gene is left open where the match is weak. Clone size is not always given. Where it is, it says once, few, many or a class for expanded clones.

cdr3_length	v_call	d_call	clone_size	j_call	cdr3_aa	cdr3_nt
13	TRBV29-1	.	.	TRBJ1-3	CSVVTQLGNTIYF	TGCAGCGTTGTGACCCAGCTTGGAAACACCATATATTTT
13	TRBV29-1	TRBD1	many	TRBJ2-7	CSVDAKTGDEQYF	TGCAGCGTTGACGCTAAAACAGGGGACGAGCAGTACTTC
16	TRBV28	.	.	TRBJ2-6	CASSSDQGSGANVLTF	TGTGCCAGCAGTAGCGATCAGGGATCTGGGGCCAACGTCCTGACTTTC
17	TRBV11-2	.	.	TRBJ2-1	CASRPWTGTEGNNEQFF	TGTGCCAGCAGGCCATGGACCGGGACGGAAGGAAACAATGAGCAGTTCTTC
13	TRBV11-2	TRBD1	.	TRBJ2-7	CASRPNRGYEQYF	TGTGCCAGCAGACCCAACAGGGGCTACGAGCAGTACTTC
13	TRBV5-1	.	.	TRBJ2-7	CASSSGTFYEQYF	TGCGCCAGCAGCTCTGGGACATTTTACGAGCAGTACTTC
14	TRBV12-3/TRBV12-4	.	.	TRBJ2-7	CASSLRVEPYEQYF	TGTGCCAGCAGTTTGCGGGTAGAACCCTACGAGCAGTACTTC
15	TRBV20-1	TRBD2	many	TRBJ2-3	CSAARPSGRGDTQYF	TGCAGTGCTGCACGACCTAGCGGGAGAGGGGATACGCAGTATTTT
14	TRBV7-2	TRBD2	.	TRBJ2-7	CASSLAARESEQYF	TGTGCCAGCAGCTTAGCTGCGCGGGAGTCCGAGCAGTACTTC
14	TRBV7-2	.	many	TRBJ1-4	CASSLLGPNEKLFF	TGTGCCAGCAGCTTATTGGGTCCAAATGAAAAACTGTTTTTT
18	TRBV4-3	TRBD2	few	TRBJ2-2	CASSQLMTSGRVYGELFF	TGCGCCAGCAGCCAACTGATGACTAGCGGGAGAGTATACGGGGAGCTGTTTTTT
16	TRBV6-2/TRBV6-3	TRBD2	few	TRBJ2-3	CASSRTSGSGTDTQYF	TGTGCCAGCAGCCGGACTAGCGGGAGTGGCACAGATACGCAGTATTTT
18	TRBV12-3/TRBV12-4	TRBD2	.	TRBJ2-1	CASSQRGLLAANYNEQFF	TGTGCCAGCAGCCAAAGAGGTTTGCTAGCGGCGAACTACAATGAGCAGTTCTTC
12	TRBV2	TRBD2	.	TRBJ2-5	CASGGDIETQYF	TGTGCCAGCGGGGGGGATATAGAGACCCAGTACTTC
15	TRBV20-1	TRBD2	few	TRBJ2-1	CSARLGTSAYNEQFF	TGCAGTGCTAGGCTAGGGACTAGCGCGTACAATGAGCAGTTCTTC
14	TRBV5-1	TRBD1	.	TRBJ2-3	CASSLARDRDTQYF	TGCGCCAGCAGCTTGGCTCGGGACAGAGATACGCAGTATTTT
15	TRBV29-1	.	many	TRBJ2-7	CSVEEDGGISYEQYF	TGCAGCGTTGAAGAGGATGGTGGGATCTCCTACGAGCAGTACTTC
15	TRBV6-2/TRBV6-3	TRBD2	.	TRBJ2-7	CASSYDAGAGYEQYF	TGTGCCAGCAGTTACGATGCGGGAGCCGGGTACGAGCAGTACTTC
16	TRBV27	.	few	TRBJ2-1	CASSFLTGNSYNEQFF	TGTGCCAGCAGTTTCTTGACAGGAAACTCCTACAATGAGCAGTTCTTC
17	TRBV7-8	.	.	TRBJ2-6	CASSIRDINSGANVLTF	TGTGCCAGCAGCATCCGGGACATCAACTCTGGGGCCAACGTCCTGACTTTC
12	TRBV18	.	.	TRBJ2-2	CASGLNTGELFF	TGTGCCTCGGGGCTGAACACCGGGGAGCTGTTTTTT
14	TRBV5-1	.	many	TRBJ2-3	CASSLESITDTQYF	TGCGCCAGCAGCTTGGAGTCTATCACAGATACGCAGTATTTT
12	TRBV24-1	.	many	TRBJ2-3	CATSDVGNTQYF	TGTGCCACCAGTGATGTAGGGAATACGCAGTATTTT
17	TRBV28	.	.	TRBJ2-2	CASSQWGDRPNTGELFF	TGTGCCAGCAGCCAATGGGGGGACAGACCTAACACCGGGGAGCTGTTTTTT
13	TRBV20-1	.	many	TRBJ1-1	CSAREHGSTEAFF	TGCAGTGCTAGGGAGCACGGGTCCACTGAAGCTTTCTTT
14	TRBV12-3/TRBV12-4	TRBD1	.	TRBJ1-4	CASSVMTGGEKLFF	TGTGCCAGCAGCGTCATGACAGGGGGTGAAAAACTGTTTTTT
19	TRBV7-6	.	few	TRBJ2-6	CASSPRGHQPFSGANVLTF	TGTGCCAGCAGCCCCAGGGGACACCAACCCTTCTCTGGGGCCAACGTCCTGACTTTC
12	TRBV27	.	many	TRBJ2-3	CASSLLGHTQYF	TGTGCCAGCAGTCTCCTGGGGCATACGCAGTATTTT
17	TRBV24-1	.	few	TRBJ2-2	CATSATWGPLNTGELFF	TGTGCCACCAGTGCCACATGGGGACCCTTAAACACCGGGGAGCTGTTTTTT
19	TRBV11-2	TRBD2	once	TRBJ2-1	CASRTSGTSGKRAYNEQFF	TGTGCCAGCAGAACATCCGGGACTAGCGGGAAAAGGGCCTACAATGAGCAGTTCTTC
15	TRBV7-9	TRBD1	few	TRBJ2-3	CASTLPGQGTDTQYF	TGTGCCAGCACCCTCCCGGGACAGGGCACAGATACGCAGTATTTT
15	TRBV20-1	.	many	TRBJ2-7	CSAPHGGAGGYEQYF	TGCAGTGCTCCTCATGGGGGGGCAGGGGGCTACGAGCAGTACTTC
16	TRBV6-5	TRBD1	few	TRBJ1-5	CASSYVGTGVGQPQHF	TGTGCCAGCAGTTATGTAGGGACAGGGGTGGGTCAGCCCCAGCATTTT
17	TRBV25-1	TRBD2	.	TRBJ2-3	CASSESTGLATTDTQYF	TGTGCCAGCAGTGAATCGACGGGACTAGCGACGACAGATACGCAGTATTTT
15	TRBV13	TRBD1	few	TRBJ2-7	CASSLGDRPGDEQYF	TGTGCCAGCAGCTTAGGGGACAGGCCTGGGGACGAGCAGTACTTC
14	TRBV24-1	.	few	TRBJ1-5	CATSSGASNQPQHF	TGTGCCACCAGTTCTGGAGCTAGCAATCAGCCCCAGCATTTT
16	TRBV20-1	.	few	TRBJ2-1	CSATDPGGTPYNEQFF	TGCAGTGCTACCGATCCCGGGGGCACCCCCTACAATGAGCAGTTCTTC
18	TRBV4-3	TRBD2	.	TRBJ2-5	CASSQALGLAGSEETQYF	TGCGCCAGCAGCCAGGCACTGGGACTAGCGGGATCGGAAGAGACCCAGTACTTC
15	TRBV6-2/TRBV6-3	.	.	TRBJ2-7	CASSYSGGRMDEQYF	TGTGCCAGCAGTTACTCTGGGGGGCGCATGGACGAGCAGTACTTC
13	TRBV29-1	.	many	TRBJ1-1	CSVERDMNTEAFF	TGCAGCGTTGAAAGGGATATGAACACTGAAGCTTTCTTT
21	TRBV28	.	few	TRBJ2-2	CASSLYLRRSSRGLNTGELFF	TGTGCCAGCAGTTTATATCTGCGTCGGAGCTCCAGGGGCCTAAACACCGGGGAGCTGTTTTTT
15	TRBV28	TRBD1	.	TRBJ1-5	CASSRRTGNNQPQHF	TGTGCCAGCAGCCGCCGGACAGGGAACAATCAGCCCCAGCATTTT